The source of this TCR beta chain is a study of blood T cell repertoires in COVID-19. Study-level information: The United States, Italy and Spain were the sources of the acute and convalescent COVID-19 samples. PBMCs, B-cell-depleted T cells, or T cells were the source of the cDNA or gDNA that made up the material.

Per the original methods: By means of reference gene primer amplification, nucleated cell counts were estimated. Using immunoSEQ multiplex PCR, the repertoire was profiled, and TCRdb retains in-frame clones only, with some absent. V and J calls plus clone size are reproduced from that table; the DNA served to infer D and trimming. The top ten hold approximately 5.2% of the sample, which has around 92,000 clones, roughly 87% seen once. The origin of this receptor is a woman aged 80 or over with active COVID-19. The sequenced sample consisted of peripheral blood.

This CDR3 is CASNRRRGTSGFAPGRQYF. CDR3 DNA sequence: TGTGCCAGCAACCGGAGGAGGGGAACTAGCGGGTTCGCTCCAGGACGCCAGTACTTC. The V call is TRBV11-2, the J call TRBJ2-5; TRBD2 agrees at 9 bases. CDR3 size: 19 residues. CDR1 is SGHAT and CDR2 is FQNNGV in the germline V gene. V gave up 7 bases and J gave up 10 bases; unmatched junction bases: 28.